The T cell receptor (beta chain) described here comes from a study of blood T cell repertoires in COVID-19 (dated by TCRdb to the early 2020s). Describing the broader study: Samples from collaborators originated in the United States, Italy and Spain and spanned both the acute and convalescent phases of COVID-19. The samples were drawn from the first 160 participants of the ongoing ImmuneRACE study and from about 1,200 subjects provided by 6 global collaborators. Deeply sampled blood TCRbeta repertoires from subjects exposed to, actively infected with, or recovered from COVID-19 were included in the dataset. The repertoires were released in a freely available public database intended as a resource for research on the immune response to SARS-CoV-2. Where available, HLA class I and class II types were obtained from metadata supplied by the sample provider rather than from assay-based typing. The material from the prospective study consisted of cDNA or gDNA derived from T cells, B-cell-depleted T cells, or PBMCs. Sample metadata almost always included a de-identified subject ID, COVID-19 status, age in years and sex.

Note on this clone: Its target antigen remains unknown. No base quality values were provided; no much bigger clone lies one nucleotide off.

Whole blood was collected in K2EDTA tubes by collaborating institutions according to the institutions' own protocols. For TCRbeta analysis, collaborators shipped samples in one of three forms: frozen whole blood, isolated PBMCs, or DNA extracted from either of those sample types. The immunoSEQ Assay, a bias-controlled multiplex PCR, was used to amplify TCRbeta CDR3 regions from genomic DNA. As for the original processing: Within the assay, amplification of reference gene primers was used to estimate how many nucleated cells each sample contained. To quantify the absolute abundance of each unique TCRbeta CDR3 rearrangement, sequence reads were collapsed and filtered. For each sample, productive Simpson clonality was calculated by taking the square root of Simpson's diversity index across productive rearrangements. The clones in this table, taken by TCRdb from immuneACCESS, are in-frame only. Not every clone is retained; where verified, under half of the shortfall comes from an unresolved V gene, and the cause of the rest is unknown. The DNA was the basis for D and trimming; V, J and clone size are from that table. This sample is represented by about 42,000 clones; approximately 90% of them were singletons. The ten largest clonotypes hold 6.2% of the sample.

CDR1 SGHTA and CDR2 FQGNSA are derived from the germline V gene. V is pared back by 5 bases and J by 3 bases, with 17 bases lying between the germline termini. Reading from cysteine to phenylalanine, the CDR3 counts 15 amino acids. Only the CDR3 DNA stays, 45 bases, in frame from base 1. Study-wide findings and limitations: Clinical and demographic metadata were provided uncurated, with the amount varying by source and participant.

The receptor was isolated from a human donor in a cohort sampled during active COVID-19. Material for sequencing was peripheral blood. The V and J genes are TRBV7-2 and TRBJ2-7; the D gene is perhaps TRBD1, on 5 matching bases. The DNA sequence is as follows: TGTGCCAGCAGCCAGGGTCCGCCGCCTATCTACGAGCAGTACTTC. Translated, it reads CASSQGPPPIYEQYF.